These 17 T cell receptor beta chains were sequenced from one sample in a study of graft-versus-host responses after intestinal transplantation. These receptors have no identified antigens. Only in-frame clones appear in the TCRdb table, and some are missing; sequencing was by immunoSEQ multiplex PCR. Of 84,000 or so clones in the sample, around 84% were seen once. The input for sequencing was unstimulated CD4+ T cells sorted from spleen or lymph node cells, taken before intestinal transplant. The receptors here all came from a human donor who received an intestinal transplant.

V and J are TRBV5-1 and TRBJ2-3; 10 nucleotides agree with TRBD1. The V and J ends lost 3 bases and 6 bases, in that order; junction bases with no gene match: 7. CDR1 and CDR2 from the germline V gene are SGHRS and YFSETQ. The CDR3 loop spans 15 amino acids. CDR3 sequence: CASSSTDRGRDTQYF. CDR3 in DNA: TGCGCCAGCAGCTCTACAGACAGGGGGCGGGATACGCAGTATTTT.

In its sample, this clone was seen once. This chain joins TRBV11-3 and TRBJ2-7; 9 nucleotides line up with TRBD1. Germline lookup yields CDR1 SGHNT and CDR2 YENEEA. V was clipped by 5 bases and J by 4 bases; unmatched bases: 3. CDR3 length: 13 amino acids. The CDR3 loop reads CASSRDRGYEQYF. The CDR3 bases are TGTGCCAGCAGCCGTGACAGGGGGTACGAGCAGTACTTC.

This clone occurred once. CDR3 DNA sequence: TGTGCCAGCAGTGAATCGGGGAGACGGCTCTATGGCTACACCTTC. Its protein is CASSESGRRLYGYTF. The chain joins TRBV6-1 to TRBJ1-2; D unclear. The CDR3 sequence is 15 residues long. Trimming took off 2 bases at V and 4 bases at J, with 14 bases between the two ends. The germline CDR1 and CDR2 sequences are MNHNS and SASEGT.

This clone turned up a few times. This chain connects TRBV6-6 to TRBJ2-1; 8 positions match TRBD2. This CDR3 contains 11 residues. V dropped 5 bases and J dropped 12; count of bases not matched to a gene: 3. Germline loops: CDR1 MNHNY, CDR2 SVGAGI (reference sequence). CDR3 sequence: CASSQAGGQFF. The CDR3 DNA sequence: TGTGCCAGCAGTCAGGCGGGGGGGCAGTTCTTC.

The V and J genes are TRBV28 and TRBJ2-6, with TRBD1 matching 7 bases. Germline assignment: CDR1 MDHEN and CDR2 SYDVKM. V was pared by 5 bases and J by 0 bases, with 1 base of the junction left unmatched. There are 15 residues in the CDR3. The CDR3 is CASSTGASGANVLTF. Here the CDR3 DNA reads TGTGCCAGCAGTACAGGGGCCTCTGGGGCCAACGTCCTGACTTTC.

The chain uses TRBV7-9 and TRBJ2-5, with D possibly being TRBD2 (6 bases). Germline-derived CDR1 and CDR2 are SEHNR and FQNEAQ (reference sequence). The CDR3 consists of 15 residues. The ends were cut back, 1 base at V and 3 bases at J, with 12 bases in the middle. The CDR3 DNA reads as TGTGCCAGCAGCTTAGAGCAGCTAGCGAAAGAGACCCAGTACTTC. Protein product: CASSLEQLAKETQYF.

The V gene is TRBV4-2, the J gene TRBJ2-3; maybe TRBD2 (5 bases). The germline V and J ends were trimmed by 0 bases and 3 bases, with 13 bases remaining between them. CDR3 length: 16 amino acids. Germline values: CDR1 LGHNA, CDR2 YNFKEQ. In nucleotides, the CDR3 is TGTGCCAGCAGCCAAGAGCGTGGGAGAGGGACAGATACGCAGTATTTT. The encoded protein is CASSQERGRGTDTQYF.

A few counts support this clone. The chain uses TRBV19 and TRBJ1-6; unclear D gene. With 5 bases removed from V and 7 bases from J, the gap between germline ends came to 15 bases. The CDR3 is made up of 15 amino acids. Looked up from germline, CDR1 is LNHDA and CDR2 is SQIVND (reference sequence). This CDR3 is CASSVEGSLNSPLHF. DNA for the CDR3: TGTGCCAGTAGTGTCGAAGGGAGTTTAAATTCACCCCTCCACTTT.

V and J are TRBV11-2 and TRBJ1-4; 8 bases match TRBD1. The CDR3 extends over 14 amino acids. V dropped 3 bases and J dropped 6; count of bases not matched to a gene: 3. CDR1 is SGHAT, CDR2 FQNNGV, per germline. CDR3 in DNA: TGTGCCAGCAGCTTCGCAGGGGGCGATGAAAAACTGTTTTTT. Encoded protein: CASSFAGGDEKLFF. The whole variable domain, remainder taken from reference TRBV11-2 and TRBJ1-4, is EAGVAQSPRYKIIEKRQSVAFWCNPISGHATLYWYQQILGQGPKLLIQFQNNGVVDDSQLPKDRFSAERLKGVDSTLKIQPAKLEDSAVYLCASSFAGGDEKLFFGSGTQLSVL.

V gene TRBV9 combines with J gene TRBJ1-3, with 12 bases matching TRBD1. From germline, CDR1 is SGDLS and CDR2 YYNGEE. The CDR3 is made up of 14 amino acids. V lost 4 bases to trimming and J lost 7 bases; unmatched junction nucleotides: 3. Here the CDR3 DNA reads TGTGCCAGCAGCCGGGGACAGGGGGCTAACACCATATATTTT. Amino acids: CASSRGQGANTIYF.

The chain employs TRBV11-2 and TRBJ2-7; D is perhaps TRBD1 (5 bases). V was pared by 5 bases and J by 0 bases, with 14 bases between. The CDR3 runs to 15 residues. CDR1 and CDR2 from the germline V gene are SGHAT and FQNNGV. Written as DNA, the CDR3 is TGTGCCAGCAGCCCCCAGGGCTCCTACTCCTACGAGCAGTACTTC. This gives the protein CASSPQGSYSYEQYF.

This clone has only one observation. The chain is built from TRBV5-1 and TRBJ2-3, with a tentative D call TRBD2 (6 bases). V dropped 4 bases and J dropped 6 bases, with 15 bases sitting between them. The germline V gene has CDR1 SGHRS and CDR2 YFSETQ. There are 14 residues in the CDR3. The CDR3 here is CASSPGTPGDTQYF. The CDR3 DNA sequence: TGCGCCAGCAGCCCCGGGACTCCGGGGGATACGCAGTATTTT.

The DNA of the CDR3 is TGCAGCGTTGTGGTGAGCCACTCCACAGATACGCAGTATTTT. Amino acids: CSVVVSHSTDTQYF. This chain connects TRBV29-1 to TRBJ2-3; D unresolved. The CDR3 totals 14 residues. Trimming cost V 4 bases and J 2 bases, with 13 bases left between them. Germline CDR1 is SQVTM and CDR2 is ANQGSEA.

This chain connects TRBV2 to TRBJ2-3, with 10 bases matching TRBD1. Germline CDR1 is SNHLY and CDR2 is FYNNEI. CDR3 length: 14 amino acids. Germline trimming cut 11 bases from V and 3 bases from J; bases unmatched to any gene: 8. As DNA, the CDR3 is TGTGCCGGCAAGAGGACAGGGGGAACAGATACGCAGTATTTT. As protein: CAGKRTGGTDTQYF.

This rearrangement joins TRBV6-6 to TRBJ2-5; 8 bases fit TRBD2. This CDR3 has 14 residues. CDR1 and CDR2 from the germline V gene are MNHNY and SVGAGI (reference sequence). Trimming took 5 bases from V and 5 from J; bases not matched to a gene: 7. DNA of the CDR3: TGTGCCAGCAGTCATCGCGGGGGGCCGGAGACCCAGTACTTC. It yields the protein CASSHRGGPETQYF.

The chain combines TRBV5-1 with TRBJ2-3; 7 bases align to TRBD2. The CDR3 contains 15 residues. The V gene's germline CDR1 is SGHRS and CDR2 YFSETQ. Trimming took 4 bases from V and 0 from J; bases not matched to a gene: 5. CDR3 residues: CASSPRAGSTDTQYF. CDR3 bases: TGCGCCAGCAGCCCTAGAGCGGGGAGCACAGATACGCAGTATTTT.

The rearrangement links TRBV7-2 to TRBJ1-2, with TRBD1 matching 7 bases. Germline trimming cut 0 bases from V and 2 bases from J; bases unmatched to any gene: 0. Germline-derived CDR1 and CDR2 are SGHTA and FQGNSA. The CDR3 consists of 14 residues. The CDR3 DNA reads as TGTGCCAGCAGCTTAGCACAGGGGAACTATGGCTACACCTTC. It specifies CASSLAQGNYGYTF.